These T cell receptor beta chains were read from a single sample in a study of T-cell memory formation after mild COVID-19. MiXCR, run by TCRdb on the 5' RACE reads, gives a single entry per CDR3 protein. The data show 190,000 or so distinct CDR3 sequences, about 10% seen once. Specimen: PBMCs or a T cell subset sorted from them (not recorded which). These receptors all stem from a man younger than 35 who had mild COVID-19 (a few samples of this study predate the infection). Cell type and time point are not known. The CDR3 runs from the conserved cysteine through the conserved F or W. The order of the fields is J gene, V gene, clone size, D gene, CDR3 DNA, CDR3 protein. A D gene is named only where the DNA matches it firmly. Rows may omit the clone size; those that give it use once, few, many or a size class.

j_gene: TRBJ2-4; v_gene: TRBV5-1; abundance: .; d_gene: .; CDR3nt: TGCGCCAGCAGCTTGGGGGGAACGGACATTCAGTACTTC; CDR3aa: CASSLGGTDIQYF
j_gene: TRBJ2-2; v_gene: TRBV7-9; abundance: few; d_gene: TRBD2; CDR3nt: TGTGCCAGCAGGGAACTAGCGGGCGGGGAGCTGTTTTTT; CDR3aa: CASRELAGGELFF
j_gene: TRBJ1-3; v_gene: TRBV7-9; abundance: few; d_gene: .; CDR3nt: TGTGCCAGCAGCTTAGTTACTGGAAACACCATATATTTT; CDR3aa: CASSLVTGNTIYF
j_gene: TRBJ2-2; v_gene: TRBV7-2; abundance: few; d_gene: .; CDR3nt: TGTGCCAGCAGCTTAGCGGGTCCCGGGGAGCTGTTTTTT; CDR3aa: CASSLAGPGELFF
j_gene: TRBJ2-1; v_gene: TRBV7-9; abundance: .; d_gene: .; CDR3nt: TGTGCCAGCAGCCAGACCGAGTACAATGAGCAGTTCTTC; CDR3aa: CASSQTEYNEQFF
j_gene: TRBJ1-2; v_gene: TRBV5-1; abundance: .; d_gene: TRBD1; CDR3nt: TGCGCCAGCAGCCCGGACAGGGTTTTGCGACCGGGCTCAGATGGCTACACCTTC; CDR3aa: CASSPDRVLRPGSDGYTF
j_gene: TRBJ2-3; v_gene: TRBV30; abundance: .; d_gene: .; CDR3nt: TGTGCCTGGGGTCGAGGGGGCACAGATACGCAGTATTTT; CDR3aa: CAWGRGGTDTQYF
j_gene: TRBJ2-3; v_gene: TRBV4-3; abundance: few; d_gene: TRBD1; CDR3nt: TGCGCCAGCAGCCAATCAGGGGGGGGACAGGGGACAGATACGCAGTATTTT; CDR3aa: CASSQSGGGQGTDTQYF
j_gene: TRBJ1-2; v_gene: TRBV2; abundance: few; d_gene: TRBD1; CDR3nt: TGTGCCAGCATTCCGGGACAGGCCCTTGGCTACACCTTC; CDR3aa: CASIPGQALGYTF
j_gene: TRBJ2-6; v_gene: TRBV6-5; abundance: few; d_gene: .; CDR3nt: TGTGCCAGCAGTCTCTCGGACACAAGCTCTGGGGCCAACGTCCTGACTTTC; CDR3aa: CASSLSDTSSGANVLTF
j_gene: TRBJ1-2; v_gene: TRBV12-3/TRBV12-4; abundance: many; d_gene: .; CDR3nt: TGTGCCAGCAGTTGGGGGGACAACCATGGCTACACCTTC; CDR3aa: CASSWGDNHGYTF
j_gene: TRBJ2-1; v_gene: TRBV5-1; abundance: many; d_gene: TRBD2; CDR3nt: TGCGCCAGCAGCTCCTCGGCTAGCGGGGGGTACAATGAGCAGTTCTTC; CDR3aa: CASSSSASGGYNEQFF
j_gene: TRBJ2-5; v_gene: TRBV15; abundance: many; d_gene: TRBD1; CDR3nt: TGTGCCACCAGCACGGACAGGGAAACGACCCAGTACTTC; CDR3aa: CATSTDRETTQYF